The clone carrying this TCR beta chain showed up just once. The antigen remains undetermined. The data belong to a study of T cells in Graves' hyperthyroidism and ophthalmopathy. About the research overall: Before any treatment, at initial diagnosis, peripheral blood was collected. Findings and limits, study-wide: Most thyroid clonotypes with frequency above 0.001 were detected in blood.

From RNA transcripts, TCR beta CDR3 regions were amplified. In the first-round RT-PCR of the TCR CDR3, the HTBI primer set was used. TCRdb re-analysed the multiplex PCR reads in MiXCR, keeping a single row per CDR3 protein. The sample records 300,000 to 450,000 distinct CDR3 sequences, about 14% being singletons. This CDR3 has 16 residues. Unmatched junction bases numbered 9, after V lost 7 bases and J lost 1 base. Calling Graves' hyperthyroidism stable meant ophthalmopathy did not progress within 18 months. Using more than 7.5 ml of fresh peripheral blood, PBMCs were prepared. The rearrangement uses TRBV12-3 or TRBV12-4 and TRBJ2-3; the match to TRBD2 covers 9 bases. The origin of this receptor is a woman aged 55-70 years with Graves' hyperthyroidism. Sequencing was performed on blood. CDR3 region: CASTPRASGGTDTQYF. CDR3 nucleotide sequence: TGTGCCAGCACCCCGAGGGCTAGCGGGGGCACAGATACGCAGTATTTT.